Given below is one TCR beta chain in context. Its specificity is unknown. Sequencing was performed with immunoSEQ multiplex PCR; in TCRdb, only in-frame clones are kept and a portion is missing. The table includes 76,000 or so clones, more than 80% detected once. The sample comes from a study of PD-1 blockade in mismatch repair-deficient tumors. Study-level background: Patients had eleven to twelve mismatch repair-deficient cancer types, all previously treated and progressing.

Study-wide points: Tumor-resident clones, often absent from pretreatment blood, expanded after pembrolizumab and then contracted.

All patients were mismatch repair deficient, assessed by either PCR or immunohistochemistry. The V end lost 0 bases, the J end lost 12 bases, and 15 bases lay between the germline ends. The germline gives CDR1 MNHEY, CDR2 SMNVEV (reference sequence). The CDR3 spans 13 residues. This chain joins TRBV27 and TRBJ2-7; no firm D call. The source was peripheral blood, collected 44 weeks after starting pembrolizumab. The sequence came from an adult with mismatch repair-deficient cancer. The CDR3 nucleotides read TGTGCCAGCAGTTTATCGGTCCTCCATAGTCGGTACTTC. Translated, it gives CASSLSVLHSRYF.